These T cell receptor beta chains were read from a single sample in a study of CD8+CD57+ T cells in acquired aplastic anemia. Via MiXCR, TCRdb re-called the reads, giving one row per CDR3 protein. Of about 43,000 distinct CDR3 sequences in the sample, roughly 69% were seen once. Sequencing was performed on sorted CD4+, CD8+, or CD8+CD57+ T cells (not recorded which) from PBMCs. The receptors shown here come from a human donor with aplastic anemia. Each CDR3 is given with its conserved first and last residue. Each record gives: D gene, J gene, V gene, clone size, CDR3 protein, CDR3 DNA. The D gene is left open where the match is weak. Expanded clones get a size class; other rows say once, few or many, or leave the size out.

D: -; J: TRBJ2-1; V: TRBV12-3/TRBV12-4; size: -; CDR3: CASSFSGTHNEQFF; DNA: TGTGCCAGCAGTTTCTCCGGGACGCACAATGAGCAGTTCTTC
D: -; J: TRBJ1-4; V: TRBV12-3/TRBV12-4; size: -; CDR3: CASSLRMHEKLFF; DNA: TGTGCCAGCAGTTTGAGGATGCATGAAAAACTGTTTTTT
D: -; J: TRBJ2-7; V: TRBV27; size: many; CDR3: CASSLIRATYEQYF; DNA: TGTGCCAGCAGTTTGATCAGGGCAACCTACGAGCAGTACTTC
D: TRBD2; J: TRBJ2-1; V: TRBV14; size: many; CDR3: CASSHPSGANEQFF; DNA: TGTGCCAGCAGCCACCCTAGCGGGGCGAATGAGCAGTTCTTC
D: -; J: TRBJ1-5; V: TRBV9; size: many; CDR3: CASSVAESQPQHF; DNA: TGTGCCAGCAGCGTCGCAGAAAGTCAGCCCCAGCATTTT
D: -; J: TRBJ1-3; V: TRBV2; size: -; CDR3: CASRPGLTSGNTIYF; DNA: TGTGCCAGCAGACCCGGACTGACCTCTGGAAACACCATATATTTT
D: -; J: TRBJ1-1; V: TRBV19; size: -; CDR3: CASSGRTPNTEAFF; DNA: TGTGCCAGTAGTGGAAGGACACCCAACACTGAAGCTTTCTTT
D: -; J: TRBJ2-5; V: TRBV24-1; size: -; CDR3: CATSAPEGTQYF; DNA: TGTGCCACCAGTGCCCCAGAGGGGACCCAGTACTTC
D: -; J: TRBJ2-1; V: TRBV10-1; size: -; CDR3: CASSGSHRERRNF; DNA: TGCGCCAGCAGTGGTTCACACAGGGAAAGGCGCAATTTC
D: TRBD1; J: TRBJ1-2; V: TRBV11-2; size: -; CDR3: CASSLGTGDGYTF; DNA: TGTGCCAGCAGCTTAGGAACAGGGGACGGCTACACCTTC
D: -; J: TRBJ1-6; V: TRBV15; size: -; CDR3: CATSLSGYNSPLHF; DNA: TGTGCCACCAGCTTATCGGGCTATAATTCACCCCTCCACTTT
D: -; J: TRBJ1-2; V: TRBV19; size: -; CDR3: CASSIDYRTTQGYTF; DNA: TGTGCCAGTAGTATAGATTACCGGACCACTCAGGGCTACACCTTC
D: -; J: TRBJ2-7; V: TRBV29-1; size: many; CDR3: CSVVGQFYEQYF; DNA: TGCAGCGTTGTAGGACAGTTCTACGAGCAGTACTTC
D: -; J: TRBJ1-2; V: TRBV7-9; size: once; CDR3: CASSFAQGLGYTF; DNA: TGTGCCAGCAGCTTCGCACAGGGTCTCGGCTACACCTTC
D: -; J: TRBJ1-2; V: TRBV19; size: -; CDR3: CASRARYGYTF; DNA: TGTGCCAGTAGGGCGCGTTATGGCTACACCTTC
D: -; J: TRBJ1-2; V: TRBV6-2/TRBV6-3; size: few; CDR3: CASSYSPGRDGQSRGYTF; DNA: TGTGCCAGCAGTTACTCTCCAGGGAGGGACGGGCAGTCGAGGGGCTACACCTTC
D: TRBD1; J: TRBJ2-7; V: TRBV10-3; size: -; CDR3: CASQDRGQGVYEQYF; DNA: TGTGCCAGCCAGGACAGGGGGCAGGGTGTGTACGAGCAGTACTTC
D: TRBD1; J: TRBJ1-4; V: TRBV29-1; size: -; CDR3: CSVDTGGNEKLFF; DNA: TGCAGCGTTGACACAGGGGGTAATGAAAAACTGTTTTTT
D: -; J: TRBJ1-2; V: TRBV7-9; size: -; CDR3: CASSPPRPGNYGYTF; DNA: TGTGCCAGCAGCCCTCCCAGGCCAGGGAACTATGGCTACACCTTC
D: -; J: TRBJ2-3; V: TRBV10-3; size: -; CDR3: CASSVWGAPDTQYF; DNA: TGTGCCAGCAGTGTCTGGGGGGCCCCCGATACGCAGTATTTT
D: -; J: TRBJ1-2; V: TRBV10-3; size: -; CDR3: CAISESRRDYTF; DNA: TGTGCCATCAGTGAGTCGCGGAGGGACTACACCTTC
D: TRBD1; J: TRBJ2-3; V: TRBV29-1; size: -; CDR3: CSVGMGSGQTQYF; DNA: TGCAGCGTGGGGATGGGATCGGGACAGACGCAGTATTTT
D: -; J: TRBJ2-1; V: TRBV4-2; size: -; CDR3: CASSHRTEQFF; DNA: TGTGCCAGCAGCCACCGGACAGAGCAGTTCTTC
D: TRBD1; J: TRBJ1-5; V: TRBV10-3; size: few; CDR3: CAISGEGTGVGNQPQHF; DNA: TGTGCCATCAGTGGGGAGGGTACAGGGGTGGGCAATCAGCCCCAGCATTTT
D: -; J: TRBJ1-1; V: TRBV19; size: -; CDR3: CASTPRQVQYRNTEAFF; DNA: TGTGCCAGTACCCCTAGACAGGTCCAATATCGGAACACTGAAGCTTTCTTT
D: -; J: TRBJ1-2; V: TRBV29-1; size: -; CDR3: CSVKSDFNYGYTF; DNA: TGCAGCGTTAAGTCAGATTTTAACTATGGCTACACCTTC
D: -; J: TRBJ1-6; V: TRBV19; size: -; CDR3: CASLGRERGGLHF; DNA: TGTGCCAGTCTCGGACGGGAGCGGGGGGGCCTCCACTTT
D: TRBD2; J: TRBJ2-1; V: TRBV29-1; size: -; CDR3: CSVAGLGNEQFF; DNA: TGCAGCGTGGCTGGACTAGGCAATGAGCAGTTCTTC
D: -; J: TRBJ1-2; V: TRBV6-1; size: -; CDR3: CASRSPGSLATYGYTF; DNA: TGTGCCAGCAGGTCTCCAGGGTCTCTCGCTACCTATGGCTACACCTTC
D: TRBD1; J: TRBJ2-7; V: TRBV2; size: -; CDR3: CASSEPAGGLYF; DNA: TGTGCCAGCAGTGAACCGGCAGGGGGCCTGTACTTC
D: TRBD1; J: TRBJ2-7; V: TRBV20-1; size: -; CDR3: CSARPDRDEQYF; DNA: TGCAGTGCTAGGCCGGACAGGGACGAGCAGTACTTC